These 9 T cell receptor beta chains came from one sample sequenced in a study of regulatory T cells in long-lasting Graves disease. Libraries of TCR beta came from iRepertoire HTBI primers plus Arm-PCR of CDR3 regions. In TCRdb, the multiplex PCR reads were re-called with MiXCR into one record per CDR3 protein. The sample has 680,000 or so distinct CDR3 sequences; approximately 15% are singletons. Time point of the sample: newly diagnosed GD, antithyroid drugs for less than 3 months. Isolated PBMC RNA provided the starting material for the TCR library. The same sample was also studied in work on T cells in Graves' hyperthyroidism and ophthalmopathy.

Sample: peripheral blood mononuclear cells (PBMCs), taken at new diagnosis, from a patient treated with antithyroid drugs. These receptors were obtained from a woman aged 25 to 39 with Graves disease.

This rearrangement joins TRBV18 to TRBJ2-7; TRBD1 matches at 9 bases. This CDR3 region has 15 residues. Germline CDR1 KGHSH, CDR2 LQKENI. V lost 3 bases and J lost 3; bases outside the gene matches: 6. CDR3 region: CASSPSPTGGYEQYF. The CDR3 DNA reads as TGTGCCAGCTCACCCTCTCCGACAGGGGGCTACGAGCAGTACTTC. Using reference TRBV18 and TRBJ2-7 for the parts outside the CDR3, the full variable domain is NAGVMQNPRHLVRRRGQEARLRCSPMKGHSHVYWYRQLPEEGLKFMVYLQKENIIDESGMPKERFSAEFPKEGPSILRIQQVVRGDSAAYFCASSPSPTGGYEQYFGPGTRLTVT.

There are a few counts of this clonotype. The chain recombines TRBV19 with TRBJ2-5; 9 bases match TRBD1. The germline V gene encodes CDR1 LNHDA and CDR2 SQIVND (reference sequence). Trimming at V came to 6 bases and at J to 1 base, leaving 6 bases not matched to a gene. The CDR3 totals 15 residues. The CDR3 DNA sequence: TGTGCCAGTAGAACGACAGGGGGTACCCAAGAGACCCAGTACTTC. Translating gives CASRTTGGTQETQYF.

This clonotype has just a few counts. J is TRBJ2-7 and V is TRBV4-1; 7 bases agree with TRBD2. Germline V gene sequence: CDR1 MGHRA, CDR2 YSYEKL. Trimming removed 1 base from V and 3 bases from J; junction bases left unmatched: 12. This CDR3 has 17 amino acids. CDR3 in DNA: TGCGCCAGCAGCCAAGGTCTTGGCGGGAGTACGGGCTACGAGCAGTACTTC. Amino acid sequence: CASSQGLGGSTGYEQYF.

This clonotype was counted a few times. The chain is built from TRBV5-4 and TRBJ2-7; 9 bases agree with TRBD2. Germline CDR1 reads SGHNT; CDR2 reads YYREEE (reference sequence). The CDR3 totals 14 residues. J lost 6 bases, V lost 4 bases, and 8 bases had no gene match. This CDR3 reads CASSRDSGSVEQYF. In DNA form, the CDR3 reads TGTGCCAGCAGCCGAGATAGCGGGAGTGTCGAGCAGTACTTC.

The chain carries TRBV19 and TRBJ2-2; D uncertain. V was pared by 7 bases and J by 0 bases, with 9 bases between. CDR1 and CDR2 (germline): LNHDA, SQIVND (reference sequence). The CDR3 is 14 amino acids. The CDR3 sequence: CASKIETNTGELFF. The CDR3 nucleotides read TGTGCCAGTAAAATTGAGACGAACACCGGGGAGCTGTTTTTT. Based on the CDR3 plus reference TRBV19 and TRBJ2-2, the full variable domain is DGGITQSPKYLFRKEGQNVTLSCEQNLNHDAMYWYRQDPGQGLRLIYYSQIVNDFQKGDIAEGYSVSREKKESFPLTVTSAQKNPTAFYLCASKIETNTGELFFGEGSRLTVL.

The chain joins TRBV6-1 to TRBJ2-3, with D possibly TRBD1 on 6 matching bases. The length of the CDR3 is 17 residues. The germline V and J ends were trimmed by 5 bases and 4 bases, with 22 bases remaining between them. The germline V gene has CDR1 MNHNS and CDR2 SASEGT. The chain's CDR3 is CASSPGQFSPSADTQYF. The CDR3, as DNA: TGTGCCAGCAGTCCCGGACAGTTTTCTCCGTCGGCAGATACGCAGTATTTT.

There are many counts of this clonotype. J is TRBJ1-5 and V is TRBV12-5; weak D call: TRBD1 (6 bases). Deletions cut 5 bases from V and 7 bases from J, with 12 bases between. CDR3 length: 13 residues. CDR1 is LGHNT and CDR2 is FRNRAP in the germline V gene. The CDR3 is CASGRDTSQPQHF. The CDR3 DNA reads TGTGCTAGTGGTCGGGACACCAGCCAGCCCCAGCATTTT.

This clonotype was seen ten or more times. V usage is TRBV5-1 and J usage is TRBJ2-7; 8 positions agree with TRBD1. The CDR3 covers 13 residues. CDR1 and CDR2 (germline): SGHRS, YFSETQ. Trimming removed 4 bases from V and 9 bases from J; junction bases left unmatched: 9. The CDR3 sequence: CASSPGQGRVQYF. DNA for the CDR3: TGCGCCAGCAGCCCTGGACAGGGTAGGGTGCAGTACTTC.

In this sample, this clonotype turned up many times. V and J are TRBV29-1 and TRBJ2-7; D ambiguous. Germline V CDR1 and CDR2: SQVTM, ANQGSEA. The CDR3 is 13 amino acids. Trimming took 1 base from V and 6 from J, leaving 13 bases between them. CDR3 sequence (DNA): TGCAGCGTTGAAGTGGTAGAGACTCTCGAGCAGTACTTC. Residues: CSVEVVETLEQYF.